Sequencing of this T cell receptor (beta chain) was carried out in a study of blood T cell repertoires in COVID-19. Study details: From T cells, B-cell-depleted T cells, or PBMCs came the material, which was cDNA or gDNA.

Original handling: Reference gene primer amplification gave estimated nucleated cell counts. Profiled with immunoSEQ multiplex PCR; TCRdb holds only in-frame clones, not every one. The V and J calls and clone size are taken from that table; D and trimming were inferred from the DNA. The top ten clones hold less than 1.5% of a sample with about 62,000 clones, 88% of them seen once. Germline V CDR1 and CDR2: SGHNT, YYREEE (reference sequence). V lost 0 bases to trimming and J lost 8 bases; unmatched junction nucleotides: 4. The CDR3 runs 14 residues. The TCR comes from a woman aged 55-70 years with acute or convalescent COVID-19. The chain recombines TRBV5-4 with TRBJ1-4, with 7 bases that match TRBD1. Sequencing was done on a sample of peripheral blood. The CDR3 DNA reads as TGTGCCAGCAGCTTGGGACAGGGCGAGGAAAAACTGTTTTTT. Encoded protein: CASSLGQGEEKLFF.